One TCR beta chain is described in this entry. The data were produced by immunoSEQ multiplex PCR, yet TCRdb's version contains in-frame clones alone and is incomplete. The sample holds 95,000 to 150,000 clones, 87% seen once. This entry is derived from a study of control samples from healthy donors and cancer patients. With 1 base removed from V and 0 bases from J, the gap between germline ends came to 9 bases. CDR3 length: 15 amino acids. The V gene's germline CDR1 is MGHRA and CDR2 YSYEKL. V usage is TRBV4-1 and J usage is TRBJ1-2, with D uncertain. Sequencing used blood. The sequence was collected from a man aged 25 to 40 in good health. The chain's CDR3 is CASSQVRSANYGYTF. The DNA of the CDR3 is TGCGCCAGCAGCCAAGTCCGGTCAGCTAACTATGGCTACACCTTC.